Shown below are 27 T cell receptor beta chains from a single sample sequenced in a study of cytomegalovirus exposure and HLA in healthy donors. This PCR relied on a set of 60 Vbeta primers and 13 Jbeta primers. Clones were read by immunoSEQ multiplex PCR, and TCRdb kept only the in-frame ones, dropping some. The table records some 170,000 clones, 79% of them present only once. Sequencing input: PBMCs. These receptors were taken from a man aged 40-55 years in good health and CMV-seronegative.

The chain uses TRBV9 and TRBJ2-1; D is possibly TRBD2 (5 bases). Germline V gives CDR1 SGDLS, CDR2 YYNGEE. V dropped 4 bases and J dropped 12 bases, with 14 bases sitting between them. This CDR3 is 12 amino acids long. CDR3 in amino acids: CASSPLGKGQFF. In DNA, the CDR3 is TGTGCCAGCAGCCCCCTCGGGAAGGGGCAGTTCTTC.

This sequence joins TRBV6-5 and TRBJ1-5; no reliable D call. Trimming left V 5 bases short and J 4 bases short, with 12 bases between. The CDR3 sequence is 14 residues long. The germline gives CDR1 MNHEY, CDR2 SVGAGI. CDR3 protein: CASSEAGWNQPQHF. CDR3 bases: TGTGCCAGCAGTGAGGCGGGTTGGAATCAGCCCCAGCATTTT.

This chain uses TRBV7-2 with TRBJ2-7; possibly TRBD1 for D (5 bases). CDR1 is SGHTA and CDR2 is FQGNSA in the germline V gene. The length of the CDR3 is 13 residues. V shed 4 bases and J shed 3 bases, with 10 bases lying between them. The chain's CDR3 is CASSSRVNYEQYF. CDR3 DNA: TGTGCCAGCAGCTCCAGGGTAAACTACGAGCAGTACTTC. Full variable domain (rest looked up from reference TRBV7-2 and TRBJ2-7): GAGVSQSPSNKVTEKGKDVELRCDPISGHTALYWYRQSLGQGLEFLIYFQGNSAPDKSGLPSDRFSAERTGGSVSTLTIQRTQQEDSAVYLCASSSRVNYEQYFGPGTRLTVT.

The J gene is TRBJ1-4, the V gene TRBV28, with no clear D. The V gene's germline CDR1 is MDHEN and CDR2 SYDVKM. The germline V and J ends were trimmed by 6 bases and 5 bases, with 7 bases remaining between them. CDR3 length equals 12 residues. The CDR3 sequence: CASRGGNEKLFF. The CDR3 DNA sequence: TGTGCCAGCAGGGGCGGGAATGAAAAACTGTTTTTT.

The chain combines TRBV4-1 with TRBJ2-7; 14 bases match TRBD2. The J call may be wrong; the DNA end is better matched by TRBJ2-1. The CDR3 loop spans 14 amino acids. Germline CDR1 reads MGHRA; CDR2 reads YSYEKL. In DNA, the CDR3 is TGCGCCAGCAGCCGGGGACTAGCGGGGGTTGAGCAGTTCTTC. This gives the protein CASSRGLAGVEQFF.

The gene calls are TRBV6-5 and TRBJ2-1; TRBD1 aligns across 7 bases. This CDR3 contains 16 residues. Germline values: CDR1 MNHEY, CDR2 SVGAGI. The V gene end was trimmed by 2 bases and the J gene end by 4 bases; junction bases not matched to a gene: 8. The DNA for the CDR3 is TGTGCCAGCAGTTACAGGAGACAGGGAACTTACAATGAGCAGTTCTTC. Translation gives CASSYRRQGTYNEQFF.

This chain uses TRBV4-3 with TRBJ1-2, with a weak D call TRBD1 (6 bases). Trimming left V 0 bases short and J 2 bases short, with 10 bases between. CDR3 length equals 15 residues. The germline V gene has CDR1 LGHNA and CDR2 YSLEER. DNA for the CDR3: TGCGCCAGCAGCCAAGACAGGGGCCAGAACTATGGCTACACCTTC. Protein product: CASSQDRGQNYGYTF.

This sequence joins TRBV5-6 and TRBJ2-7, with a possible D match to TRBD1 (6 bases). V gave up 3 bases and J gave up 3 bases, with 13 bases separating them. The CDR3 has 14 residues. The germline V gene has CDR1 SGHDT and CDR2 YYEEEE. For the CDR3, the DNA is TGTGCCAGCAGCTATTCTACAGGGCGCTACGAGCAGTACTTC. Its protein is CASSYSTGRYEQYF.

The chain carries TRBV18 and TRBJ2-3; perhaps TRBD2 as D (5 bases). This CDR3 is built from 15 residues. Trimming cost V 2 bases and J 1 base, with 10 bases left between them. Germline CDR1 and CDR2: KGHSH and LQKENI. The CDR3 DNA reads TGTGCCAGCTCACCAGGAGCGGAGGGCACAGATACGCAGTATTTT. This codes for CASSPGAEGTDTQYF.

The J gene is TRBJ2-7, the V gene TRBV28, with 10 positions matching TRBD2. Trimming cost V 6 bases and J 4 bases; bases outside gene matches: 15. CDR1 is MDHEN, CDR2 SYDVKM, per germline. This CDR3 contains 17 residues. The CDR3 DNA is TGTGCCAGCAGCCCCAATGTAGCGGGAGGCTTAACTTACGAGCAGTACTTC. As protein: CASSPNVAGGLTYEQYF.

This clone has only a few counts. The J gene is TRBJ2-7, the V gene TRBV7-6, with D maybe TRBD2 (5 bases). The CDR3 has 13 residues. The V end lost 5 bases, the J end lost 3 bases, and 11 bases lay between the germline ends. Germline values: CDR1 SGHVS, CDR2 FNYEAQ. The DNA of the CDR3 is TGTGCCAGCAGCCGCAATGAGGGCTACGAGCAGTACTTC. Translating it yields CASSRNEGYEQYF.

CDR3: CASGGLSGNQPQHF. In DNA, the CDR3 is TGTGCCAGCGGGGGGCTATCCGGCAATCAGCCCCAGCATTTT. This chain links TRBV19 with TRBJ1-5; perhaps TRBD1 as D (6 bases). The CDR3 contains 14 residues. Deletions cut 9 bases from V and 2 bases from J, with 14 bases between. Germline V lookup: CDR1 LNHDA, CDR2 SQIVND (reference sequence).

This clone turned up a few times. The chain employs TRBV2 and TRBJ1-3; D remains unclear. CDR3 length: 16 residues. The germline V and J ends were trimmed by 5 bases and 0 bases, with 14 bases remaining between them. CDR1 is SNHLY, CDR2 FYNNEI, per germline. CDR3 coding DNA: TGTGCCAGCAGTTTAAATCAGGCCAGCTCTGGAAACACCATATATTTT. It translates to CASSLNQASSGNTIYF.

In its sample, this clone was seen a few times. J is TRBJ2-7 and V is TRBV15; TRBD2 agrees at 7 bases. Germline assignment: CDR1 LNHNV and CDR2 YYDKDF (reference sequence). CDR3 length: 15 residues. With 0 bases clipped from V and 6 bases from J, the junction kept 8 bases outside the gene matches. The DNA for the CDR3 is TGTGCCACCAGCAGAGAGGGGGGGACTTCGGGCGAGCAGTACTTC. It yields the protein CATSREGGTSGEQYF.

The chain couples TRBV7-2 to TRBJ2-2, with 7 positions matching TRBD1. The CDR3 runs to 11 residues. Per the germline V gene, CDR1 is SGHTA and CDR2 is FQGNSA. Losses at the gene ends were 5 bases for V and 13 bases for J; bases not matched to a gene: 4. As DNA, the CDR3 is TGTGCCAGCAGCCTAGGACAGGCGCTGTTTTTT. The encoded protein is CASSLGQALFF.

J is TRBJ1-2 and V is TRBV6-5; 8 bases are shared with TRBD1. J was trimmed by 8 bases and V by 6 bases; bases with no gene match: 11. Germline-derived CDR1 and CDR2 are MNHEY and SVGAGI. This CDR3 spans 14 amino acids. The CDR3 DNA is TGTGCCAGCAGCCAACAGGGGGGGAAGGGCGGCTACACCTTC. This codes for CASSQQGGKGGYTF.

This chain joins TRBV5-4 and TRBJ1-6, with 9 bases that match TRBD1. This CDR3 is built from 12 residues. V lost 4 bases, J lost 13 bases, and 3 bases stayed unmatched. CDR1 is SGHNT, CDR2 YYREEE, per germline (reference sequence). In DNA form, the CDR3 reads TGTGCCAGCAGCGGGGACAGGGTTCCCCTCCACTTT. This gives the protein CASSGDRVPLHF.

The V and J genes are TRBV14 and TRBJ2-7; 7 nucleotides match TRBD2. The V segment lost 3 bases and the J segment 0 bases; nucleotides outside the gene matches: 8. The CDR3 has 16 residues. The germline V gene encodes CDR1 SGHDN and CDR2 FVKESK. The CDR3 DNA follows: TGTGCCAGCAGCCACCAACTAGCGCAGAGCTCCTACGAGCAGTACTTC. Residues: CASSHQLAQSSYEQYF.

This rearrangement joins TRBV2 to TRBJ2-7; D gene uncertain. CDR1 is SNHLY, CDR2 FYNNEI, per germline. The CDR3 sequence is 11 residues long. Deletions cut 7 bases from V and 4 bases from J, with 8 bases between. The DNA for the CDR3 is TGTGCCAGCAAATATCAGTACGAGCAGTACTTC. This gives the protein CASKYQYEQYF.

The chain carries TRBV7-2 and TRBJ2-4, with D unclear. This CDR3 comprises 14 residues. From germline, CDR1 is SGHTA and CDR2 FQGNSA. V was clipped by 4 bases and J by 2 bases, with 9 bases between them. Written as DNA, the CDR3 is TGTGCCAGCAGCTCCCCGGAGACCAAAAACATTCAGTACTTC. Translated: CASSSPETKNIQYF.

This rearrangement joins TRBV6-5 to TRBJ1-2; D is ambiguous. V was clipped by 2 bases and J by 6 bases, with 10 bases between them. Germline V gives CDR1 MNHEY, CDR2 SVGAGI. The CDR3 sequence is 13 residues long. In nucleotides, the CDR3 is TGTGCCAGCAGTTACGGCGGCTTAGATGGCTACACCTTC. Its protein is CASSYGGLDGYTF.

V is TRBV11-2 and J is TRBJ2-5; 8 bases agree with TRBD2. The end of the DNA fits TRBJ2-7 better, so the J call may be wrong. CDR1 and CDR2 from the germline V gene are SGHAT and FQNNGV. The CDR3 is 17 amino acids. The chain's CDR3 is CASSSTKDSGRTGEQYF. The CDR3 nucleotides read TGTGCCAGCAGCTCCACAAAGGACAGCGGGAGAACGGGCGAGCAGTACTTC.

The V and J genes are TRBV6-1 and TRBJ2-7; D remains unclear. The CDR3 spans 13 residues. The V end was cut by 10 bases, the J end by 6 bases, with 19 bases between. Germline loops: CDR1 MNHNS, CDR2 SASEGT. As DNA, the CDR3 is TGTGCCACCCAGAGAGACACCCTCGGCGAGCAGTACTTC. Amino acid sequence: CATQRDTLGEQYF.

The V gene is TRBV2, the J gene TRBJ2-2, with TRBD2 matching 12 bases. The CDR3 is 16 amino acids. With 10 bases clipped from V and 5 bases from J, the junction kept 11 bases outside the gene matches. Germline assignment: CDR1 SNHLY and CDR2 FYNNEI. The CDR3 sequence: CATDGLAGKRTGELFF. DNA of the CDR3: TGTGCCACCGATGGACTAGCGGGAAAGAGGACCGGGGAGCTGTTTTTT.

The chain employs TRBV27 and TRBJ2-5; 8 bases are a match to TRBD2. CDR3 length: 15 amino acids. The germline gives CDR1 MNHEY, CDR2 SMNVEV (reference sequence). The V segment lost 2 bases and the J segment 4 bases; nucleotides outside the gene matches: 6. The CDR3 is CASSLNRGGRETQYF. The CDR3 DNA follows: TGTGCCAGCAGTTTAAATCGGGGGGGGAGAGAGACCCAGTACTTC.

Notes on this clone: At one boundary the junction diverges from the germline segment, which might be a read error. This chain joins TRBV7-9 and TRBJ2-3; 7 bases line up with TRBD1. The germline gives CDR1 SEHNR, CDR2 FQNEAQ (reference sequence). The CDR3 consists of 15 residues. This chain's CDR3 is CSSSPGTASTDTQYF. The CDR3, as DNA: TGTTCCAGCAGCCCCGGGACAGCCAGCACAGATACGCAGTATTTT.

CDR3 sequence (DNA): TGCGCCAGCAACCCACAGGTTCGGGGCACAGATACGCAGTATTTT. Encoded protein: CASNPQVRGTDTQYF. V gene TRBV5-1 combines with J gene TRBJ2-3; D is perhaps TRBD1 (5 bases). CDR1 is SGHRS and CDR2 is YFSETQ in the germline V gene. This CDR3 has 15 residues. Trimming left V 6 bases short and J 1 base short, with 15 bases between. Looking up the rest from reference TRBV5-1 and TRBJ2-3 gives the full variable domain: KAGVTQTPRYLIKTRGQQVTLSCSPISGHRSVSWYQQTPGQGLQFLFEYFSETQRNKGNFPGRFSGRQFSNSRSEMNVSTLELGDSALYLCASNPQVRGTDTQYFGPGTRLTVL.